These 5 T cell receptor beta chains originate from one sample sequenced in a study of blood T cell repertoires in COVID-19. Data came from immunoSEQ multiplex PCR; TCRdb stores just in-frame clones and leaves some out. The table has 80,000 or so clones, roughly 91% seen once. Material: peripheral blood. The receptor set was obtained from a woman between 45 and 60 years old in a cohort sampled during active COVID-19.

The rearrangement links TRBV30 to TRBJ2-1; a weak D match, TRBD1 (5 bases). Per the germline V gene, CDR1 is GTSNPN and CDR2 is SVGIG (reference sequence). The CDR3 sequence is 13 residues long. V gave up 3 bases and J gave up 2 bases, with 8 bases separating them. CDR3 protein: CAWRSGPYNEQFF. In DNA, the CDR3 is TGTGCCTGGAGGTCAGGGCCCTACAATGAGCAGTTCTTC.

The genes are TRBV27 and TRBJ2-7, with a tentative D call TRBD1 (6 bases). V lost 6 bases and J 3 bases, leaving 15 bases between the germline ends. CDR1 and CDR2 (germline): MNHEY, SMNVEV (reference sequence). The CDR3 runs 14 residues. CDR3 bases: TGTGCCAGCAGCTTGGACAGAAATGTCTACGAGCAGTACTTC. Amino acid sequence: CASSLDRNVYEQYF.

The chain uses TRBV2 and TRBJ2-7; D is unclear. The CDR3 covers 14 residues. V gave up 6 bases and J gave up 0 bases, with 12 bases separating them. Germline V CDR1 and CDR2: SNHLY, FYNNEI. In DNA, the CDR3 is TGTGCCAGCAGGGCCTGGCGGAACTCCTACGAGCAGTACTTC. Its protein is CASRAWRNSYEQYF.

The chain is built from TRBV25-1 and TRBJ2-2; D not resolved. The germline CDR1 and CDR2 sequences are MGHDK and SYGVNS. The V gene lost 3 bases and the J gene lost 3 bases, with 8 bases spanning the gap. This CDR3 has 14 residues. In nucleotides, the CDR3 is TGTGCCAGCAGTGATCGAGGCGACACCGGGGAGCTGTTTTTT. Amino acid sequence: CASSDRGDTGELFF.

This clone was observed a handful of times. The J gene is TRBJ2-7, the V gene TRBV18, with a tentative D call TRBD2 (6 bases). CDR1 is KGHSH, CDR2 LQKENI, per germline. The V and J ends lost 4 bases and 4 bases respectively, with 14 bases between them. The CDR3 runs to 14 residues. The CDR3, as DNA: TGTGCCAGCTCACTGGTGGACGGAGGGTACGAGCAGTACTTC. It yields the protein CASSLVDGGYEQYF.